This T cell receptor beta chain is from a study of response to subunit inactivated influenza vaccine. This clonotype was seen a handful of times. What it recognizes is unknown. TCRdb reprocessed the RT-PCR reads via MiXCR and lists one record per CDR3 protein. The sample lists hundreds of thousands of distinct CDR3 sequences, 15% to 19% occurring once. Trimming took 1 base from V and 2 from J, leaving 6 bases between them. CDR1 MNHEY and CDR2 SVGAGI come from the germline V gene. The CDR3 runs to 14 residues. Whole-study results and caveats: Seasonal influenza vaccination, on each occasion, was suggested by the authors to recruit few new T cells.

The clonotype was recovered from a man between 50 and 59 years old who received an inactivated influenza vaccine. The chain has TRBV6-5 and TRBJ2-1; D remains unclear. The material sequenced was PBMCs from blood, taken 11 to 12 days after vaccination. The CDR3 sequence: CASSYLRTYNEQFF. Here the CDR3 DNA reads TGTGCCAGCAGTTACTTGAGGACCTACAATGAGCAGTTCTTC.